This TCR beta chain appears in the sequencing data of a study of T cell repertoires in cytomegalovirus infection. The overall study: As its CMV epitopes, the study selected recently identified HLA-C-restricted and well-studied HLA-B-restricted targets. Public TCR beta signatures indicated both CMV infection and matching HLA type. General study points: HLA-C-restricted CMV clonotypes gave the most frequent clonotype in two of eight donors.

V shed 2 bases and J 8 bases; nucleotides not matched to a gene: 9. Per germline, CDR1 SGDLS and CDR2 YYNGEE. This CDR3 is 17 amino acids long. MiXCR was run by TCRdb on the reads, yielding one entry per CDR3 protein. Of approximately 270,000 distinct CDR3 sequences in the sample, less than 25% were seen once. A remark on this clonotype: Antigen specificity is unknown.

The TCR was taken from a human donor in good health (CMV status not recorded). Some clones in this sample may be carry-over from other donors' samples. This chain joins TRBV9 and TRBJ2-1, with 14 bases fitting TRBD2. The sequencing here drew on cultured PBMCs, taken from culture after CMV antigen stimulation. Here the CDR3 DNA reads TGTGCCAGCAGCGTCGGCAGGACTAGCGGGAGGATACATGAGCAGTTCTTC. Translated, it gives CASSVGRTSGRIHEQFF.